These 5 T cell receptor beta chains were sequenced from one sample in a study of cytomegalovirus exposure and HLA in healthy donors. The PCR used 60 Vbeta and 13 Jbeta primers. Generated by immunoSEQ multiplex PCR, the TCRdb table keeps only in-frame clones and is missing some. The sample consists of approximately 160,000 clones, around 82% of them appearing once. The sample consisted of PBMCs. The receptors here all came from a woman in her forties or fifties in good health and CMV-seropositive.

This rearrangement joins TRBV7-9 to TRBJ2-6; no firm D call. Trimming stripped 5 bases from V and 4 bases from J, with 9 bases between. The CDR3 runs 14 residues. In germline, CDR1 is SEHNR, CDR2 FQNEAQ (reference sequence). CDR3 amino acids: CASSTIQGANVLTF. The CDR3 nucleotides are TGTGCCAGCAGCACCATACAGGGGGCCAACGTCCTGACTTTC.

This chain uses TRBV4-2 with TRBJ1-5; D is unclear. The CDR3 consists of 13 residues. In germline, CDR1 is LGHNA, CDR2 YNFKEQ. V was pared by 0 bases and J by 2 bases, with 2 bases between. The CDR3 sequence: CASSQDGNQPQHF. The CDR3 nucleotides are TGTGCCAGCAGCCAAGACGGCAATCAGCCCCAGCATTTT.

This chain connects TRBV7-8 to TRBJ2-7; 9 positions match TRBD2. The junction had 11 bases not matched to a gene; V was cut back by 0 bases and J by 5 bases. The CDR3 is 17 amino acids. Germline-derived CDR1 and CDR2 are SGHVS and FQNEAQ. CDR3 sequence reads: CASSLARMRGGLDEQYF. The CDR3 nucleotides read TGTGCCAGCAGCTTAGCGCGAATGCGGGGGGGCCTCGACGAGCAGTACTTC.

This clone was seen only a few times. The rearrangement uses TRBV29-1 and TRBJ1-1; D may be TRBD1 (5 bases). The V end lost 6 bases, the J end lost 5 bases, and 40 bases lay between the germline ends. The CDR3 length is 21 residues. Germline CDR1 and CDR2: SQVTM and ANQGSEA. The chain's CDR3 is CSVHTKGYTWLSVWWRTEAFF. The CDR3 coding sequence is TGCAGCGTCCACACAAAGGGGTACACATGGTTGAGTGTGTGGTGGCGGACTGAAGCTTTCTTT.

This clone was picked up one time. An end of the junction does not agree with germline; a read error may underlie this. The chain combines TRBV9 with TRBJ1-5, with D perhaps TRBD1 (6 bases). The CDR3 length is 15 residues. In germline, CDR1 is SGDLS, CDR2 YYNGEE. The CDR3 here is CASSVGGVSNQPQHF. CDR3 DNA: TGTGCCAGCAGTGTAGGGGGGGTGAGCAATCAGCCCCAGCATTTT.